Reported below is one TCR beta chain. Sequencing was performed with immunoSEQ multiplex PCR; in TCRdb, only in-frame clones are kept and a portion is missing. Of under 250,000 clones in the sample, approximately 84% were seen once. This record comes from a study of blood T cell repertoires in COVID-19. Study in general: Donors in the United States, Italy and Spain gave samples during acute or convalescent COVID-19. T cells, B-cell-depleted T cells, or PBMCs provided the cDNA or gDNA that served as material.

This TCR was recovered from a woman of 80 years or more with acute or convalescent COVID-19. The sequenced sample consisted of peripheral blood.

CDR3 region: CSASRGAGEYEQYF. The CDR3 nucleotides are TGCAGTGCTAGTAGAGGGGCAGGGGAATACGAGCAGTACTTC. This chain links TRBV20-1 with TRBJ2-7; D possibly corresponds to TRBD1 (6 bases). The CDR3 has 14 amino acids. V dropped 3 bases and J dropped 4 bases, with 16 bases sitting between them. CDR1 and CDR2 from the germline V gene are DFQATT and SNEGSKA (reference sequence).